This entry describes one T cell receptor beta chain. The source of the sample is a study of blood T cell repertoires in COVID-19. Study at large: Sources were T cells, B-cell-depleted T cells, or PBMCs; the material itself was cDNA or gDNA.

Measured with immunoSEQ multiplex PCR; TCRdb has only the in-frame clones, and not every one. Here the sample spans 90,000 to 120,000 clones, roughly 88% being singletons. Germline trimming cut 5 bases from V and 1 base from J; bases unmatched to any gene: 6. The CDR3 consists of 16 residues. CDR1 MNHEY and CDR2 SMNVEV come from the germline V gene (reference sequence). The chain combines TRBV27 with TRBJ2-2; 8 bases align to TRBD2. This receptor was identified in a man aged 50 to 60 with active or convalescent COVID-19. Material: peripheral blood. The chain's CDR3 is CASSTRLAKNTGELFF. In nucleotides, the CDR3 is TGTGCCAGCAGTACCCGACTAGCGAAGAACACCGGGGAGCTGTTTTTT.